This TCR beta chain was captured in a study of beta chain features in type 1 diabetes. Trimming pared 5 bases from V and 1 base from J, leaving 13 bases between. CDR1 is MGHRA and CDR2 is YSYEKL in the germline V gene. This CDR3 spans 15 amino acids. This clone was seen a handful of times. Antigen: not known. Expressed TCRB transcripts were sequenced because the entire RNA isolate underwent reverse transcription. Clones were sequenced by immunoSEQ multiplex PCR, and TCRdb holds only the in-frame ones, with some missing. The sample yields 330,000 or so clones, around 12% seen once. Whole-study findings and limits: An over-representation of cells with high TCR expression could result from cDNA sequencing. Reduced insertions and increased deletions marked VDJ junctions in type 1 diabetes patients. Moderate yet significant TCRB CDR3 shortening was seen in Type 1 diabetes patients in all four CD4+ subsets.

Sequencing was performed on naive CD4+ T cells from blood. The sequence came from a woman aged 18-30 years with type 1 diabetes. The V call is TRBV4-1, the J call TRBJ2-3, with TRBD1 as a possible D gene (6 bases). CDR3 region: CASSTQGAGTDTQYF. The CDR3 nucleotides read TGCGCCAGCAGCACACAGGGCGCGGGCACAGATACGCAGTATTTT.